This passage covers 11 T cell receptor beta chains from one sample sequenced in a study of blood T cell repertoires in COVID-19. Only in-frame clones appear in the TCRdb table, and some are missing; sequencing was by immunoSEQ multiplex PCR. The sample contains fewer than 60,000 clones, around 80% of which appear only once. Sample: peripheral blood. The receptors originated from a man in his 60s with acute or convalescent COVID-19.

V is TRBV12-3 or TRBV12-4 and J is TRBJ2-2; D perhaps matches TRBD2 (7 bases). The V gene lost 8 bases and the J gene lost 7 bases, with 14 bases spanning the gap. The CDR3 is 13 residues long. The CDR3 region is CASGGGGIGELFF. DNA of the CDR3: TGTGCCAGCGGAGGGGGGGGGATCGGGGAGCTGTTTTTT.

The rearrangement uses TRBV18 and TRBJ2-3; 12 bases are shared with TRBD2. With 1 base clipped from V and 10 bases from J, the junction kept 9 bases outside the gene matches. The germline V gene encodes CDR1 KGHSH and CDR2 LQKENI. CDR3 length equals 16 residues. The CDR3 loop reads CASSPQASGGVRAQYF. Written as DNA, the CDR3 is TGTGCCAGCTCACCACAAGCTAGCGGGGGGGTCCGGGCGCAGTATTTT.

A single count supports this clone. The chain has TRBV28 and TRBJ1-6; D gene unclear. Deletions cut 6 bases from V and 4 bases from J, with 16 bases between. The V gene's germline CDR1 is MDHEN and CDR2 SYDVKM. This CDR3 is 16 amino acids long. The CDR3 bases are TGTGCCAGCAGCCCCCCGATAGTGTATTATAATTCACCCCTCCACTTT. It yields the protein CASSPPIVYYNSPLHF.

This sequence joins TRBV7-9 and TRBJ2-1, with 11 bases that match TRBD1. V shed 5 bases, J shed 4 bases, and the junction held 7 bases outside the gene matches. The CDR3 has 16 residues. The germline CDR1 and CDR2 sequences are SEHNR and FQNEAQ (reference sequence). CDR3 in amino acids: CASSKDRGRVYNEQFF. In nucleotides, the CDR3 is TGTGCCAGCAGCAAGGACAGGGGGCGAGTGTACAATGAGCAGTTCTTC.

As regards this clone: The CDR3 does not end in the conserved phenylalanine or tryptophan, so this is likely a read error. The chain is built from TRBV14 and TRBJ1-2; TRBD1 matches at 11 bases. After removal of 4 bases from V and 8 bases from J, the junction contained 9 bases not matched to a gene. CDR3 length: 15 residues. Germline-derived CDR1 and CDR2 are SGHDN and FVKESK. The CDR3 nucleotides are TGTGCCAGCAGCCTCTGGACAGGGGGCCTGGGCGGCTACACCTCC. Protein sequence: CASSLWTGGLGGYTS.

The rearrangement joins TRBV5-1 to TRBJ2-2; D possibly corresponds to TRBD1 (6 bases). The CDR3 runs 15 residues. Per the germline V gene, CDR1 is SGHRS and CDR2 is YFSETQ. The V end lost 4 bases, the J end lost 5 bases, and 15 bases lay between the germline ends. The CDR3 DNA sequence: TGCGCCAGCAGCCCCGGACAGTTAGGGACCGGGGAGCTGTTTTTT. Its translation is CASSPGQLGTGELFF.

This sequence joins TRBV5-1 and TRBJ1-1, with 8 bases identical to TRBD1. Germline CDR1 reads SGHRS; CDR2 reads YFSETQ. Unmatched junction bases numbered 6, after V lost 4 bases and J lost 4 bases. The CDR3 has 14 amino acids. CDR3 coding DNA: TGCGCCAGCAGCGGGGGGACAGGAGGCACTGAAGCTTTCTTT. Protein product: CASSGGTGGTEAFF.

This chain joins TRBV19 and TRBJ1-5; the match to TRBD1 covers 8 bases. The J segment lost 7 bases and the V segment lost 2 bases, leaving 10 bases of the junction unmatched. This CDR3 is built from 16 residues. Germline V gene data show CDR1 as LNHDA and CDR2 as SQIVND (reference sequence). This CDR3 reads CASSISQGGPGQPQHF. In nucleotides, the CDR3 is TGTGCCAGTAGTATATCACAGGGGGGACCTGGGCAGCCCCAGCATTTT.

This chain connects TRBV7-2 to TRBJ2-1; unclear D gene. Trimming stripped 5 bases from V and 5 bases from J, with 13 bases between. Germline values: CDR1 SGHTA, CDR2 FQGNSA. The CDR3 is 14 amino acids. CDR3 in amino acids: CASSPQTENNEQFF. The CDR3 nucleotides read TGTGCCAGCAGCCCCCAGACGGAGAACAATGAGCAGTTCTTC.

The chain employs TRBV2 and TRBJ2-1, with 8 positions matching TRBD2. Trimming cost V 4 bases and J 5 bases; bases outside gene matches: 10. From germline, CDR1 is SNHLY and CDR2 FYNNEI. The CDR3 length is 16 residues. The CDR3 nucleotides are TGTGCCAGCAGTGTCTTCGCGGGGGGACTTAACAATGAGCAGTTCTTC. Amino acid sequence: CASSVFAGGLNNEQFF.

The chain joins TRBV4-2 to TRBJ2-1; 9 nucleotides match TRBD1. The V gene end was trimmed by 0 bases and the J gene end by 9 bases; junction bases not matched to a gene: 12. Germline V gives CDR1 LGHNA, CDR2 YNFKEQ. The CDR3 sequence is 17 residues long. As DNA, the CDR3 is TGTGCCAGCAGCCAAGATCCCCTGGACAGGGGTCTGAGTGAGCAGTTCTTC. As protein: CASSQDPLDRGLSEQFF.